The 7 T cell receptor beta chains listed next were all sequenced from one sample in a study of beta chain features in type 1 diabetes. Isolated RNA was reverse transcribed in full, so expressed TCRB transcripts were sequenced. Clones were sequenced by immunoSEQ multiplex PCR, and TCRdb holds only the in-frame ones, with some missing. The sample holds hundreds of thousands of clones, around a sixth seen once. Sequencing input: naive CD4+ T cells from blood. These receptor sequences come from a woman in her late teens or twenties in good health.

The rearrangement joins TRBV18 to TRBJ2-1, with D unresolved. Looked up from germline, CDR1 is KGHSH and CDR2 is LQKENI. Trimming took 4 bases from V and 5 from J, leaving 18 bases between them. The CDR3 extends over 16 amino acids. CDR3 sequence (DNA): TGTGCCAGCTCACTCATCGACTCGGAAAGAAACAATGAGCAGTTCTTC. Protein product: CASSLIDSERNNEQFF.

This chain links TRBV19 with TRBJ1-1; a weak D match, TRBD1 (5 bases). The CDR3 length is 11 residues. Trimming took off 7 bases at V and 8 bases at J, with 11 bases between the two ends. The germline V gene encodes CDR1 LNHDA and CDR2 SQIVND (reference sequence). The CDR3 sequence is CASKGRAEAFF. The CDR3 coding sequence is TGTGCCAGTAAGGGCAGGGCGGAAGCTTTCTTT.

The CDR3 sequence is CASSLNQGTYGYTF. The CDR3 coding sequence is TGTGCCAGCAGCTTGAATCAGGGGACCTATGGCTACACCTTC. J is TRBJ1-2 and V is TRBV13, with a possible D match to TRBD1 (6 bases). CDR3 length: 14 amino acids. Per the germline V gene, CDR1 is PRHDT and CDR2 is FYEKMQ (reference sequence). Trimming took off 3 bases at V and 4 bases at J, with 12 bases between the two ends.

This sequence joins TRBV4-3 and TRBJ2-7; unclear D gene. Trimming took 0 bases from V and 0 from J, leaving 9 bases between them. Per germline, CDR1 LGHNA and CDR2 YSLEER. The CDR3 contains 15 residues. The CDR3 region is CASSQDTRFSYEQYF. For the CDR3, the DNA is TGCGCCAGCAGCCAAGATACCCGGTTCTCCTACGAGCAGTACTTC.

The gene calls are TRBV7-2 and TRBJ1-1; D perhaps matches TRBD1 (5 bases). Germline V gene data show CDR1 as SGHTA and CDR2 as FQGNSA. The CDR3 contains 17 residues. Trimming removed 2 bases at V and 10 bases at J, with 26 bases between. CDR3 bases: TGTGCCAGCAGCTTACTGTCGGGCCCGACAGTACCAAGGCGAGCTTTCTTT. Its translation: CASSLLSGPTVPRRAFF.

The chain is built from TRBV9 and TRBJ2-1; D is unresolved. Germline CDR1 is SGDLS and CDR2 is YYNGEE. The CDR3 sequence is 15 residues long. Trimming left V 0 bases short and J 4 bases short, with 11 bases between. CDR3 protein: CASSVEGARYNEQFF. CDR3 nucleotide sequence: TGTGCCAGCAGCGTAGAGGGCGCCCGGTACAATGAGCAGTTCTTC.

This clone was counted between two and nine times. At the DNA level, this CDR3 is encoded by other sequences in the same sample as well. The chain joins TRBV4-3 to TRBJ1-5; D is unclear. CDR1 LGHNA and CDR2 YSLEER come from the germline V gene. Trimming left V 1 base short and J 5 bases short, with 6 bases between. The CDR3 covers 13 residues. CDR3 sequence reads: CASSQARDQPQHF. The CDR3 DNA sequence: TGCGCCAGCAGCCAAGCTCGGGATCAGCCCCAGCATTTT.